The entry that follows covers one TCR beta chain sequence. The antigen is undetermined. The CDR3 is made up of 18 amino acids. Germline V gives CDR1 DFQATT, CDR2 SNEGSKA (reference sequence). With 4 bases removed from V and 0 bases from J, the gap between germline ends came to 22 bases. A single record per CDR3 protein comes from TCRdb applying MiXCR to the 5' RACE reads. The sample shows roughly 54,000 distinct CDR3 sequences, over 9.5% of them seen only once. The data belong to a study of early T cells in non-severe SARS-CoV-2 infection. Study-wide points: Comparison of clonotypes with VDJdb favored anti-spike CD8 responses while missing private and CD4 specificities.

This TCR came from an adult who was a healthcare worker with PCR-confirmed SARS-CoV-2 infection or an uninfected control (not recorded which). Sample: whole blood. The chain uses TRBV20-1 and TRBJ1-3; D is undetermined. The CDR3 sequence: CSATDGRTRKNSGNTIYF. CDR3 nucleotides: TGCAGTGCTACCGACGGGCGAACCCGAAAAAACTCTGGAAACACCATATATTTT.